This record covers a single TCR beta chain. The CDR3 extends over 15 amino acids. Germline CDR1 and CDR2: LNHDA and SQIVND (reference sequence). V shed 7 bases and J 4 bases; nucleotides not matched to a gene: 9. The record originates from a study of blood T cell repertoires in COVID-19. Clones were read by immunoSEQ multiplex PCR, and TCRdb kept only the in-frame ones, dropping some. The top ten hold approximately 9% of the sample, which has about 210,000 clones, 81% seen once. Input material: PBMCs or T cells enriched from blood (not recorded which). The V call is TRBV19, the J call TRBJ2-3, with 9 bases aligning to TRBD2. The clonotype comes from a woman aged 45 to 65 with acute COVID-19. The CDR3, as DNA: TGTGCCAGTACCCTTGGGGCTAGCGGGGCAGATACGCAGTATTTT. This gives the protein CASTLGASGADTQYF.